Given below is one TCR beta chain in context. The data are from a study of blood T cell repertoires in COVID-19. Those who participated ranged in age from roughly 18 to 90 years and resided in 20 to 30 US areas. Germline V gene lookup returns CDR1 SGHTA and CDR2 FQGNSA. The CDR3 spans 15 residues. V was trimmed by 2 bases and J by 0 bases, leaving 10 bases between them. In the original processing: Nucleated cell counts were estimated from reference gene primer amplification. TCRdb keeps only in-frame clones here, not all; method: immunoSEQ multiplex PCR. That table furnishes V, J and clone size, whereas the DNA furnished D and trimming. The sample consists of some 150,000 clones, around 87% of them appearing once.

Sequencing was done on a sample of PBMCs or T cells enriched from blood (not recorded which). This sequence originates from a woman in her 30s with acute COVID-19. The rearrangement links TRBV7-2 to TRBJ1-1; D is perhaps TRBD1 (6 bases). CDR3 sequence reads: CASSLLGTLNTEAFF. In DNA form, the CDR3 reads TGTGCCAGCAGCTTATTGGGGACATTGAACACTGAAGCTTTCTTT.